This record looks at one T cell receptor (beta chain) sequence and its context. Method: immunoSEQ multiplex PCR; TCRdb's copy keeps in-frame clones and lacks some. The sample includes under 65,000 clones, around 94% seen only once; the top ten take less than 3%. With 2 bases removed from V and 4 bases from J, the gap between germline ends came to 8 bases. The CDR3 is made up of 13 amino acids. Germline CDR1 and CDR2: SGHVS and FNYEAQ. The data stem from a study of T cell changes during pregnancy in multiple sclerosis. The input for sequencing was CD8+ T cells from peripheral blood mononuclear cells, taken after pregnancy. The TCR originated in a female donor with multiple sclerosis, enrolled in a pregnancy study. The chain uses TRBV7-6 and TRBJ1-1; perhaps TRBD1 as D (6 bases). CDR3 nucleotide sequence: TGTGCCAGCAGCTTAACAGGGACCACTGAAGCTTTCTTT. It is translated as CASSLTGTTEAFF.